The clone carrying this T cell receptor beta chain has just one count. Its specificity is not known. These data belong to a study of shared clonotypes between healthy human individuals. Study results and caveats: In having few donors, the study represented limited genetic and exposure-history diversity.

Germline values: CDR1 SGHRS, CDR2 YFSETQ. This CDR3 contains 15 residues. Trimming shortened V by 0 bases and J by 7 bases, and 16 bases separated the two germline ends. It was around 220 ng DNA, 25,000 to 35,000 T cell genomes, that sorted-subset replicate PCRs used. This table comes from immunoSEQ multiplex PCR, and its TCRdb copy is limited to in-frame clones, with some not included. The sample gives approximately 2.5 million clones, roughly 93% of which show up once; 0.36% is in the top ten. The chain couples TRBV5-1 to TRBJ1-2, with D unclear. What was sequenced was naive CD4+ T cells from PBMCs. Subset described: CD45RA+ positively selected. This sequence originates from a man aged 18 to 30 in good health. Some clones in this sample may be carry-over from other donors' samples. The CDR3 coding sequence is TGCGCCAGCAGCTTGGACGTGACGAGGGCTACTGGCTACACCTTC. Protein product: CASSLDVTRATGYTF.